The 25 T cell receptor beta chains listed next were all sequenced from one sample in a study of blood T cell repertoires in COVID-19. Measured with immunoSEQ multiplex PCR; TCRdb has only the in-frame clones, and not every one. The sample lists about 170,000 clones, over 75% seen once, with under 0.85% in the top ten. Material for sequencing was PBMCs or T cells enriched from blood (not recorded which). The source is a woman between 18 and 29 years old who had recovered from COVID-19.

The chain uses TRBV24-1 and TRBJ2-3; D is ambiguous. The CDR3 covers 13 residues. CDR1 and CDR2 from the germline V gene are KGHDR and SFDVKD. V lost 4 bases, J lost 6 bases, and 10 bases lay in between. CDR3 sequence (DNA): TGTGCCACCAGTGACCCTACAGTGGATACGCAGTATTTT. Translating gives CATSDPTVDTQYF.

The chain employs TRBV3-1 (or the pseudogene TRBV3-2) and TRBJ2-1; TRBD2 aligns across 11 bases. Germline CDR1 reads LGHDT; CDR2 reads YNNKEL (reference sequence). V lost 1 base to trimming and J lost 6 bases; unmatched junction nucleotides: 2. The CDR3 covers 15 residues. The CDR3 loop is CASSQVSGRANEQFF. Written as DNA, the CDR3 is TGTGCCAGCAGCCAAGTTAGCGGGAGGGCCAATGAGCAGTTCTTC.

This clone was seen only once. The J gene is TRBJ2-7, the V gene TRBV5-1; the D gene is possibly TRBD1 (6 bases). The CDR3 spans 15 residues. Germline values: CDR1 SGHRS, CDR2 YFSETQ. Trimming removed 3 bases from V and 2 bases from J, with 15 bases in between. The chain's CDR3 is CASSSGQITPYEQYF. As DNA, the CDR3 is TGCGCCAGCAGCTCCGGACAGATCACCCCCTACGAGCAGTACTTC.

V usage is TRBV6-5 and J usage is TRBJ2-7, with 7 bases that match TRBD1. The CDR3 has 14 amino acids. Looked up from germline, CDR1 is MNHEY and CDR2 is SVGAGI. V shed 6 bases, J shed 2 bases, and the junction held 7 bases outside the gene matches. In DNA form, the CDR3 reads TGTGCCAGCAGGCCGACAGGGATAACCTACGAGCAGTACTTC. This encodes CASRPTGITYEQYF.

The chain combines TRBV30 with TRBJ2-1; D is perhaps TRBD2 (7 bases). The CDR3 covers 13 residues. CDR1 GTSNPN and CDR2 SVGIG come from the germline V gene (reference sequence). Trimming stripped 8 bases from V and 2 bases from J, with 13 bases between. The CDR3 region is CAGRGGAYNEQFF. The CDR3 coding sequence is TGTGCCGGACGAGGGGGGGCCTACAATGAGCAGTTCTTC.

This clone showed up just a few times. This chain connects TRBV19 to TRBJ1-3; D might be TRBD1 (6 bases). This CDR3 spans 15 amino acids. V dropped 6 bases and J dropped 0 bases, with 12 bases sitting between them. Per germline, CDR1 LNHDA and CDR2 SQIVND (reference sequence). CDR3 region: CASSDLQGSGNTIYF. The CDR3 nucleotides read TGTGCCAGTAGCGACTTACAGGGCTCTGGAAACACCATATATTTT.

DNA of the CDR3: TGTGCCAGCACCCGCAGCGGTTTAAACGAGCAGTACTTC. Amino acids: CASTRSGLNEQYF. This chain links TRBV28 with TRBJ2-7; TRBD2 might be the D (5 bases). Germline loops: CDR1 MDHEN, CDR2 SYDVKM. CDR3 size: 13 residues. The V end was cut by 7 bases, the J end by 5 bases, with 15 bases between.

The gene calls are TRBV2 and TRBJ2-1, with D tentatively TRBD2 (6 bases). This CDR3 has 15 amino acids. V lost 4 bases, J lost 6 bases, and 16 bases lay in between. Germline CDR1 SNHLY, CDR2 FYNNEI. This CDR3 reads CASSGGLRDSNEQFF. The CDR3 DNA is TGTGCCAGCAGTGGTGGGCTGCGGGATTCCAATGAGCAGTTCTTC.

The chain carries TRBV5-4 and TRBJ2-7; 13 positions agree with TRBD2. Trimming cost V 4 bases and J 3 bases; bases outside gene matches: 7. The CDR3 runs to 16 residues. The germline V gene encodes CDR1 SGHNT and CDR2 YYREEE (reference sequence). The CDR3 DNA is TGTGCCAGCAGCGATAGGACTAGCGGGAGAGACTACGAGCAGTACTTC. Its protein product is CASSDRTSGRDYEQYF.

The table lists this clone with a count of one. V and J are TRBV7-2 and TRBJ1-6, with D hard to call. Germline lookup yields CDR1 SGHTA and CDR2 FQGNSA. The CDR3 sequence is 15 residues long. Trimming took 5 bases from V and 6 from J, leaving 14 bases between them. The CDR3: CASSPPMGANSPLHF. The CDR3, as DNA: TGTGCCAGCAGCCCACCTATGGGCGCTAATTCACCCCTCCACTTT. Variable domain in full (rest from reference TRBV7-2 and TRBJ1-6): GAGVSQSPSNKVTEKGKDVELRCDPISGHTALYWYRQSLGQGLEFLIYFQGNSAPDKSGLPSDRFSAERTGGSVSTLTIQRTQQEDSAVYLCASSPPMGANSPLHFGNGTRLTVT.

The gene calls are TRBV7-6 and TRBJ2-3; 7 bases fit TRBD2. Trimming removed 0 bases from V and 5 bases from J; junction bases left unmatched: 2. The CDR3 sequence is 14 residues long. CDR1 and CDR2 (germline): SGHVS, FNYEAQ. The chain's CDR3 is CASSLAAGVDTQYF. The CDR3 coding sequence is TGTGCCAGCAGCTTAGCGGCGGGAGTAGATACGCAGTATTTT.

The rearrangement links TRBV11-2 to TRBJ1-2; weak D call: TRBD1 (6 bases). This CDR3 has 13 amino acids. The ends were cut back, 1 base at V and 4 bases at J, with 7 bases in the middle. CDR1 is SGHAT, CDR2 FQNNGV, per germline. The CDR3 nucleotides read TGTGCCAGCAGCTTAGGGACAGCCTATGGCTACACCTTC. This gives the protein CASSLGTAYGYTF.

The rearrangement links TRBV10-3 to TRBJ2-1; 9 bases map to TRBD2. The CDR3 is made up of 13 amino acids. Trimming cost V 6 bases and J 6 bases; bases outside gene matches: 3. CDR1 is ENHRY and CDR2 is SYGVKD in the germline V gene. DNA of the CDR3: TGTGCCATCAGGGCTAGCGGGGCCAATGAGCAGTTCTTC. Translated, it gives CAIRASGANEQFF.

The chain recombines TRBV20-1 with TRBJ1-1; TRBD1 is a possible D gene (5 bases). Germline CDR1 reads DFQATT; CDR2 reads SNEGSKA (reference sequence). This CDR3 has 10 amino acids. Trimming removed 6 bases at V and 12 bases at J, with 14 bases between. The chain's CDR3 is CSAGGGRSFF. The CDR3 DNA sequence: TGCAGTGCCGGGGGGGGAAGGTCTTTCTTT.

This chain uses TRBV30 with TRBJ2-7; D gene unclear. The ends were cut back, 0 bases at V and 6 bases at J, with 12 bases in the middle. Germline assignment: CDR1 GTSNPN and CDR2 SVGIG (reference sequence). The CDR3 extends over 13 amino acids. This chain's CDR3 is CAWSVRRMGEQYF. The CDR3 DNA follows: TGTGCCTGGAGTGTTAGGCGGATGGGCGAGCAGTACTTC.

V gene TRBV7-8 combines with J gene TRBJ1-1; D call uncertain. Germline values: CDR1 SGHVS, CDR2 FQNEAQ. The CDR3 spans 15 residues. V dropped 5 bases and J dropped 1 base, with 14 bases sitting between them. The DNA for the CDR3 is TGTGCCAGCAGCCCTAGGACTTACCGGAACACTGAAGCTTTCTTT. Amino acid sequence: CASSPRTYRNTEAFF.

This clone was observed a handful of times. The chain employs TRBV30 and TRBJ2-7, with D perhaps TRBD2 (7 bases). CDR3 size: 14 residues. Trimming removed 2 bases from V and 2 bases from J, with 13 bases in between. Germline V gene sequence: CDR1 GTSNPN, CDR2 SVGIG (reference sequence). CDR3 DNA sequence: TGTGCCTGGAGTCGGGGGGCAGGGACCTACGAGCAGTACTTC. Amino acid sequence: CAWSRGAGTYEQYF. Supplemented by reference TRBV30 and TRBJ2-7, the full variable domain reads SQTIHQWPATLVQPVGSPLSLECTVEGTSNPNLYWYRQAAGRGLQLLFYSVGIGQISSEVPQNLSASRPQDRQFILSSKKLLLSDSGFYLCAWSRGAGTYEQYFGPGTRLTVT.

The chain uses TRBV6-5 and TRBJ1-4, with 8 positions matching TRBD1. Germline V lookup: CDR1 MNHEY, CDR2 SVGAGI. After removal of 0 bases from V and 8 bases from J, the junction contained 8 bases not matched to a gene. The CDR3 has 16 amino acids. Written as DNA, the CDR3 is TGTGCCAGCAGTTACTCGCCAGGGGGCGCGGGGGAAAAACTGTTTTTT. It codes for CASSYSPGGAGEKLFF.

The gene calls are TRBV5-1 and TRBJ1-1, with D tentatively TRBD1 (5 bases). Germline V gene data show CDR1 as SGHRS and CDR2 as YFSETQ. Trimming took off 1 base at V and 2 bases at J, with 9 bases between the two ends. This CDR3 contains 14 residues. The CDR3: CASSLQGGNTEAFF. The DNA of the CDR3 is TGCGCCAGCAGCTTGCAGGGAGGAAACACTGAAGCTTTCTTT.

This chain connects TRBV27 to TRBJ2-7, with 9 positions matching TRBD2. The CDR3 runs 15 residues. The germline V gene has CDR1 MNHEY and CDR2 SMNVEV (reference sequence). V gave up 0 bases and J gave up 3 bases; unmatched junction bases: 3. CDR3 loop: CASSLSSGSIYEQYF. The CDR3 bases are TGTGCCAGCAGTTTATCTAGCGGGAGTATCTACGAGCAGTACTTC.

The genes are TRBV27 and TRBJ1-1, with D perhaps matching TRBD1 (6 bases). This CDR3 has 17 amino acids. Germline loops: CDR1 MNHEY, CDR2 SMNVEV (reference sequence). Trimming left V 8 bases short and J 1 base short, with 23 bases between. The CDR3 bases are TGTGCCAGCCTCCCTAGGGGCCCAGGGGCCCGGAACACTGAAGCTTTCTTT. Protein: CASLPRGPGARNTEAFF.

The chain employs TRBV28 and TRBJ1-1; 7 bases align to TRBD1. CDR3 length equals 12 residues. CDR1 and CDR2 from the germline V gene are MDHEN and SYDVKM. Germline trimming cut 5 bases from V and 7 bases from J; bases unmatched to any gene: 4. In DNA form, the CDR3 reads TGTGCCAGCAGTGAGGGGGCGGTTGAAGCTTTCTTT. The encoded protein is CASSEGAVEAFF.

The chain carries TRBV18 and TRBJ2-1; D gene ambiguous. The CDR3 length is 15 residues. Trimming removed 4 bases at V and 3 bases at J, with 13 bases between. Germline values: CDR1 KGHSH, CDR2 LQKENI. The chain's CDR3 is CASSLAPIIYNEQFF. The CDR3 bases are TGTGCCAGCTCACTAGCCCCGATAATCTACAATGAGCAGTTCTTC.

The chain carries TRBV24-1 and TRBJ1-2; 7 bases fit TRBD1. The CDR3 contains 16 residues. J was trimmed by 8 bases and V by 5 bases; bases with no gene match: 16. CDR1 and CDR2 (germline): KGHDR, SFDVKD. The CDR3 reads CATSARGTEPRRGYTF. In DNA form, the CDR3 reads TGTGCCACCAGTGCCCGCGGGACAGAACCCAGACGAGGCTACACCTTC.

The J gene is TRBJ1-4, the V gene TRBV5-4; D perhaps matches TRBD1 (6 bases). The CDR3 has 15 amino acids. V lost 4 bases, J lost 8 bases, and 18 bases lay in between. Germline CDR1 is SGHNT and CDR2 is YYREEE (reference sequence). As DNA, the CDR3 is TGTGCCAGCAGCGTACTCGCCGGGACAACGGAAAAACTGTTTTTT. Its protein product is CASSVLAGTTEKLFF. The whole variable domain, filled in from reference TRBV5-4 and TRBJ1-4, reads ETGVTQSPTHLIKTRGQQVTLRCSSQSGHNTVSWYQQALGQGPQFIFQYYREEENGRGNFPPRFSGLQFPNYSSELNVNALELDDSALYLCASSVLAGTTEKLFFGSGTQLSVL.